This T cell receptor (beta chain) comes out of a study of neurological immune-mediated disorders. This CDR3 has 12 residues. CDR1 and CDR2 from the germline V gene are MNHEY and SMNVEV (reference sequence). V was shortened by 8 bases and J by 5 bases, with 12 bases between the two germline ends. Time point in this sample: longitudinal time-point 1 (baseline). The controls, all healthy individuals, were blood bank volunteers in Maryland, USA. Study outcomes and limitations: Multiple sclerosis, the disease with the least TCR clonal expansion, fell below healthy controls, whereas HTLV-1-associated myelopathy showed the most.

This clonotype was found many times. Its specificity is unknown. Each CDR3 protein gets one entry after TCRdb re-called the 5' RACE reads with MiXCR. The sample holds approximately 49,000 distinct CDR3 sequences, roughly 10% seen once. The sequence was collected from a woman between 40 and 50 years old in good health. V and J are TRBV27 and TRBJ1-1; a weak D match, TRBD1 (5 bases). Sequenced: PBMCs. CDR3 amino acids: CASGAKGTEAFF. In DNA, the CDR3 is TGTGCCAGCGGGGCGAAGGGAACTGAAGCTTTCTTT.